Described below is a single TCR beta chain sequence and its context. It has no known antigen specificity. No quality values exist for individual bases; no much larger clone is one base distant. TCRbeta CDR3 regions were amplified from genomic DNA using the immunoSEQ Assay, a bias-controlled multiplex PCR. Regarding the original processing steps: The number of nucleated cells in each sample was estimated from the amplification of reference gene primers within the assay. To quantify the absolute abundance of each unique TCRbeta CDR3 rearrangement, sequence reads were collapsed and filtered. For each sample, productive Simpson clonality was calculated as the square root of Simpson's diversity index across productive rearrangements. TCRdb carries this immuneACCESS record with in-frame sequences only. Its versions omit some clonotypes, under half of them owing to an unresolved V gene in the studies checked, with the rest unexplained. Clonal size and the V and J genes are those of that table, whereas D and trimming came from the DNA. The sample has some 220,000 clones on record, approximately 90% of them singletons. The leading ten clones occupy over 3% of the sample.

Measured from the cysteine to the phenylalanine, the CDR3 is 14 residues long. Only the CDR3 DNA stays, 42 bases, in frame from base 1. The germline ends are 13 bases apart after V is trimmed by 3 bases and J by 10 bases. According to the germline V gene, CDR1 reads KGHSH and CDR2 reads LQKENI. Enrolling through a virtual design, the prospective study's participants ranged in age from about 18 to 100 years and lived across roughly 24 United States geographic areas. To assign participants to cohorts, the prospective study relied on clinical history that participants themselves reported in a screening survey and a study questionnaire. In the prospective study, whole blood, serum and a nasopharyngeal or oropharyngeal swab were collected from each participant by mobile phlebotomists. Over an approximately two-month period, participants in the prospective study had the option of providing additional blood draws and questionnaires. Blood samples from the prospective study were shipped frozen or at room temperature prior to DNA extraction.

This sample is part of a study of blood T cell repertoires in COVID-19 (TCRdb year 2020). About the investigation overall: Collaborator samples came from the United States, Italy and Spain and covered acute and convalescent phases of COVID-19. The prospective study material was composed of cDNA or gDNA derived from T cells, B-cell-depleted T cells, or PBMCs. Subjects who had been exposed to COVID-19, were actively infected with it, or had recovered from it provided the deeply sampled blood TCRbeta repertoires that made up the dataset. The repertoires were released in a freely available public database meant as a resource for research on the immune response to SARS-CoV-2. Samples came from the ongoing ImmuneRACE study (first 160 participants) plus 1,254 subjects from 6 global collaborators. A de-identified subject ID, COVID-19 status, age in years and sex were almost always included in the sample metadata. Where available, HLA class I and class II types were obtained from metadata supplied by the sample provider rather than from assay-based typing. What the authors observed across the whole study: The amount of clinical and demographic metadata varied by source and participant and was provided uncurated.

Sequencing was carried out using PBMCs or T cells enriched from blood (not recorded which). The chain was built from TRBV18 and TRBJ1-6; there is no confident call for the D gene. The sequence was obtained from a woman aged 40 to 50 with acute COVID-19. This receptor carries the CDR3 CASSPYGKESPLHF. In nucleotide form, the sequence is TGTGCCAGCTCACCTTACGGGAAGGAGTCACCCCTCCACTTT.